Listed below are T cell receptor beta chains from one sample, sequenced in a study of beta chain features in type 1 diabetes. Clones were sequenced by immunoSEQ multiplex PCR, and TCRdb holds only the in-frame ones, with some missing. The sample lists under 150,000 clones; roughly 10% were seen once. The sample was central memory CD4+ T cells from blood. These receptors were obtained from a man in his thirties or forties with type 1 diabetes. The CDR3 runs from the conserved cysteine through the conserved F or W. The D gene is left open where the match is weak. Clone size is not always given. Where it is, it says once, few, many or a class for expanded clones.

J gene,clone size,V gene,D gene,CDR3 protein,CDR3 DNA
TRBJ1-6,many,TRBV11-2,NA,CASSFPQGPLHF,TGTGCCAGCAGCTTCCCACAGGGCCCTCTCCACTTT
TRBJ2-2,few,TRBV30,TRBD2,CACRRGGSPTGELFF,TGTGCCTGCCGACGCGGGGGTTCGCCTACCGGGGAGCTGTTTTTT
TRBJ2-1,few,TRBV5-4,NA,CASSLASTGNEQFF,TGTGCCAGCAGCTTGGCTTCCACCGGCAATGAGCAGTTCTTC
TRBJ2-5,NA,TRBV18,NA,CASSMTSKETQYF,TGTGCCAGCTCAATGACTAGTAAAGAGACCCAGTACTTC
TRBJ1-5,NA,TRBV7-9,TRBD1,CASSTGDQPQHF,TGTGCCAGCAGTACAGGGGATCAGCCCCAGCATTTT
TRBJ2-1,few,TRBV7-3,NA,CASSLLGRGTHEQFF,TGTGCCAGCAGCTTACTTGGGCGGGGTACACATGAGCAGTTCTTC
TRBJ2-5,few,TRBV28,TRBD2,CASSPTSGGRGTQYF,TGTGCCAGCAGCCCAACTAGCGGGGGACGAGGGACCCAGTACTTC
TRBJ2-5,few,TRBV20-1,NA,CSAARETQYF,TGCAGTGCCGCGCGAGAGACCCAGTACTTC
TRBJ2-7,few,TRBV7-2,TRBD1,CASSSGTGLPYEQYF,TGTGCCAGCAGTTCCGGGACAGGGCTTCCCTACGAGCAGTACTTC
TRBJ1-4,NA,TRBV30,NA,CAWSRGREGKLFF,TGTGCCTGGTCCCGCGGAAGGGAGGGAAAACTGTTTTTT
TRBJ2-5,NA,TRBV5-1,NA,CASSLATQGYQETQYF,TGCGCCAGCAGCTTAGCGACCCAGGGTTACCAAGAGACCCAGTACTTC